The entry below gives a single T cell receptor beta chain sequence along with its context. The data are from a study of blood T cells in healthy people across ages. Using a J-beta primer mix together with a sample-barcoded 5' primer, a second PCR was run for about 6 to 11 cycles. TCRdb re-called the 5' RACE reads with MiXCR, one entry per CDR3 protein. Counted here are about 970,000 distinct CDR3 sequences, 45% to 60% occurring once; the ten biggest clones make up about 21%. CDR3 size: 22 residues. Trimming removed 0 bases from V and 1 base from J, with 28 bases in between. CDR1 is KGHSH, CDR2 LQKENI, per germline.

Sequencing used blood. J is TRBJ2-1 and V is TRBV18; D remains ambiguous. The sequence was obtained from a woman aged 55-75 years in good health. The CDR3 is CASSPPRTNPSGKGLSYNEQFF. CDR3 coding DNA: TGTGCCAGCTCACCACCGAGGACGAACCCATCTGGGAAGGGTCTGTCCTACAATGAGCAGTTCTTC.